These 26 T cell receptor beta chains share one sample of origin, sequenced in a study of CD4 and CD8 cells across lung adenocarcinoma regions. TCRdb processed the PCR reads anew with MiXCR; each CDR3 protein has one entry. The sample lists about 25,000 distinct CDR3 sequences; more than 45% were seen once. The specimen was CD4+ T cells from the center of a lung tumor. Every receptor here comes from a male donor with lung adenocarcinoma. The CD4 and CD8 labels of this study may be unreliable.

The rearrangement links TRBV6-1 to TRBJ2-3, with D unresolved. With the DNA end fitting TRBJ2-7 better, the J assignment may be wrong. The CDR3 sequence is 16 residues long. CDR1 is MNHNS, CDR2 SASEGT, per germline. This chain's CDR3 is CASRCRRGSGQDTQYF. As DNA, the CDR3 is TGTGCCAGCAGGTGCCGACGCGGCTCTGGCCAAGATACGCAGTACTTC.

This clonotype was detected many times. CDR3 loop: CASSYSTGSLYEQYF. For the CDR3, the DNA is TGTGCCAGCAGTTACTCGACAGGTAGTCTCTACGAGCAGTACTTC. This sequence joins TRBV6-5 and TRBJ2-1; TRBD1 might be the D (6 bases). The DNA end favors TRBJ2-7, so the J call may be wrong. Per the germline V gene, CDR1 is MNHEY and CDR2 is SVGAGI. The CDR3 runs to 15 residues.

Concerning this clonotype: At one boundary the junction diverges from the germline segment, which might be a read error. This chain uses TRBV6-1 with TRBJ2-2; possibly TRBD1 for D (6 bases). Germline lookup yields CDR1 MNHNS and CDR2 SASEGT. This CDR3 contains 15 residues. CDR3 amino acids: CASRLQAGSPGALYF. In DNA, the CDR3 is TGTGCCAGCAGACTCCAGGCTGGGAGTCCAGGGGCGCTGTATTTT.

This clonotype was detected ten times or more. The V gene is TRBV12-3 or TRBV12-4, the J gene TRBJ2-1; TRBD2 is a possible D gene (5 bases). Matching the DNA end better, TRBJ2-7 makes the J call doubtful. CDR3 length: 13 residues. In nucleotides, the CDR3 is TGTGCCAGCAGCAGAAGACGGGACTACGAGCAGTACTTC. Translating it yields CASSRRRDYEQYF.

The rearrangement uses TRBV6-1 and TRBJ2-1; D remains ambiguous. The J call is doubtful: the DNA matches TRBJ2-5 better. This CDR3 comprises 13 residues. CDR1 MNHNS and CDR2 SASEGT come from the germline V gene. CDR3 protein: CASKRTYQETQYF. CDR3 sequence (DNA): TGTGCCAGCAAGAGAACATACCAAGAGACCCAGTACTTC.

Ten or more counts support this clonotype. A much larger clone is a single base away; this may be a read error. The genes are TRBV6-1 and TRBJ2-1, with D tentatively TRBD2 (5 bases). The CDR3 totals 12 residues. CDR1 MNHNS and CDR2 SASEGT come from the germline V gene. V was cut by 6 bases and J by 10 bases, with 13 bases left in between. Here the CDR3 DNA reads TGTGCCAGCAGCCACGGGGTCTACGAGCAGTTCTTC. It yields the protein CASSHGVYEQFF.

Many counts were recorded for this clonotype. This chain connects TRBV27 to TRBJ1-1; D not resolved. Between the trimmed V and J ends, which lost 3 bases and 4 bases, there was a span of 12 bases. The germline gives CDR1 MNHEY, CDR2 SMNVEV (reference sequence). The CDR3 sequence is 14 residues long. The CDR3 spells CASSFWSLGTEAFF. As DNA, the CDR3 is TGTGCCAGCAGTTTCTGGTCCCTGGGCACTGAAGCTTTCTTT.

About this clonotype itself: At one end, the junction sequence differs from germline, possibly due to a read error. The genes are TRBV10-2 and TRBJ2-3; no reliable D call. The CDR3 length is 13 residues. Germline V gene data show CDR1 as WSHSY and CDR2 as SAAADI. The CDR3 sequence: CARSETAKNTQYF. The DNA of the CDR3 is TGCGCCAGGAGTGAGACCGCCAAAAACACTCAGTACTTT.

This clonotype was seen just once. One junction end disagrees with the germline gene, perhaps due to a read error. The chain links TRBV27 to TRBJ2-6, with TRBD2 as a possible D gene (7 bases). The CDR3 spans 17 residues. Germline V CDR1 and CDR2: MNHEY, SMNVEV (reference sequence). The CDR3 DNA follows: TGTGCCAGCAGTCCTGGCCGACTAGCTTCTGGGACAAACGTCCAGACTTTC. It is translated as CASSPGRLASGTNVQTF.

The chain recombines TRBV3-1 with TRBJ2-3; D not certain. The CDR3 is 13 amino acids. The V gene's germline CDR1 is LGHDT and CDR2 YNNKEL (reference sequence). With 3 bases removed from V and 5 bases from J, the gap between germline ends came to 9 bases. The CDR3 sequence: CASSQGLRDTQYF. The CDR3 bases are TGTGCCAGCAGCCAGGGCCTGAGAGATACGCAGTATTTT.

This clonotype was detected ten times or more. The CDR3 sequence is CASSSAPSSSYNEQFF. In nucleotides, the CDR3 is TGTGCCAGCAGCTCTGCCCCGAGTAGCTCCTACAATGAGCAGTTCTTC. V is TRBV7-2 and J is TRBJ2-1; no firm D call. Germline CDR1 is SGHTA and CDR2 is FQGNSA. V was pared by 4 bases and J by 0 bases, with 13 bases between. The CDR3 contains 16 residues.

The rearrangement links TRBV6-5 to TRBJ2-3; D unresolved. Looked up from germline, CDR1 is MNHEY and CDR2 is SVGAGI. The V and J ends lost 6 bases and 14 bases respectively, with 27 bases between them. This CDR3 comprises 15 residues. CDR3 sequence reads: CASRLQSGSPEELYF. CDR3 bases: TGTGCCAGCAGACTCCAGTCTGGAAGTCCAGAGGAGCTGTATTTT.

The chain joins TRBV27 to TRBJ2-1; the match to TRBD2 covers 7 bases. V lost 5 bases, J lost 10 bases, and 14 bases stayed unmatched. The CDR3 loop spans 15 amino acids. Germline loops: CDR1 MNHEY, CDR2 SMNVEV (reference sequence). CDR3 nucleotides: TGTGCCAGCAGTCCCCAATTCAGCGGGATGGGGGAGCAGTTCTTC. This encodes CASSPQFSGMGEQFF.

The count of this clonotype is one. This rearrangement joins TRBV6-1 to TRBJ1-2, with no clear D. CDR3 size: 12 residues. Per the germline V gene, CDR1 is MNHNS and CDR2 is SASEGT. The V end was cut by 6 bases, the J end by 4 bases, with 9 bases between. DNA for the CDR3: TGTGCCAGCAGGCCCGGAGGCTATGGCTACACCTTC. Its translation: CASRPGGYGYTF.

This rearrangement joins TRBV12-3 or TRBV12-4 to TRBJ2-4; a possible D gene is TRBD2 (7 bases). Deletions cut 4 bases from V and 6 bases from J, with 25 bases between. The CDR3 is 18 residues long. CDR3 nucleotide sequence: TGTGCCAGCAGTTGGGGGGGGGGGGGGGGGGCCGGGGGAAACATTCAGTACTTC. Protein: CASSWGGGGGAGGNIQYF.

V usage is TRBV10-3 and J usage is TRBJ2-3; TRBD2 aligns across 7 bases. The DNA matches TRBJ2-2 better at its end, which makes the J call doubtful. Germline CDR1 and CDR2: ENHRY and SYGVKD. CDR3 size: 15 residues. The CDR3 DNA follows: TGTGTCCCCTCGTTCCGGGAGGCGAGCACAGATAAGCTGTTTTTT. It encodes CVPSFREASTDKLFF.

This clonotype occurred a few times. The chain recombines TRBV27 with TRBJ2-2; a weak D match, TRBD1 (6 bases). CDR1 MNHEY and CDR2 SMNVEV come from the germline V gene (reference sequence). The CDR3 covers 14 residues. V dropped 7 bases and J dropped 4 bases, with 13 bases sitting between them. Here the CDR3 reads CASKRVGGTGELFF. The DNA for the CDR3 is TGTGCCAGCAAAAGGGTAGGGGGCACCGGGGAGCTGTTTTTT.

This clonotype has at least ten counts. A much bigger clone sits one base away, suggesting this may be a read error. The chain links TRBV7-2 to TRBJ2-1; D may be TRBD1 or TRBD2 (5 bases each). The J call is in doubt because the DNA end fits TRBJ2-7 better. The CDR3 length is 15 residues. Germline CDR1 and CDR2: SGHTA and FQGNSA. CDR3 region: CASSLAWGSYNEQYF. CDR3 in DNA: TGTGCCAGCAGCTTAGCTTGGGGGTCCTACAATGAGCAGTACTTC.

This clonotype was found a few times. This chain uses TRBV6-5 with TRBJ2-7, with 7 bases fitting TRBD1. The CDR3 covers 18 residues. V lost 2 bases to trimming and J lost 0 bases; unmatched junction nucleotides: 13. The germline V gene encodes CDR1 MNHEY and CDR2 SVGAGI. This CDR3 is CASSYRWGTEPSSYEQYF. CDR3 coding DNA: TGTGCCAGCAGTTACAGGTGGGGGACAGAACCGAGCTCCTACGAGCAGTACTTC.

This clonotype was seen only a few times. This chain links TRBV18 with TRBJ2-1; a weak D match, TRBD2 (5 bases). The V end was cut by 3 bases, the J end by 10 bases, with 13 bases between. The V gene's germline CDR1 is KGHSH and CDR2 LQKENI. This CDR3 region has 13 residues. The CDR3 is CASSPPGSEEQFF. For the CDR3, the DNA is TGTGCCAGCTCACCGCCGGGGAGCGAGGAGCAGTTCTTC.

The genes are TRBV6-5 and TRBJ2-5, with D maybe TRBD1 (7 bases). The J call could be wrong; TRBJ2-1 is a better fit for the DNA end. CDR1 and CDR2 from the germline V gene are MNHEY and SVGAGI. The CDR3 is 13 residues long. The CDR3, as DNA: TGTGCCAGCAGGTACCAGGGGGGCAATGAGCAGTTCTTC. Translating it yields CASRYQGGNEQFF.

Worth noting for this clonotype: The germline gene is not matched at one end of the junction; a read error may be the cause. The chain links TRBV10-3 to TRBJ2-3; D is undetermined. CDR1 and CDR2 (germline): ENHRY, SYGVKD. The CDR3 is made up of 15 amino acids. CDR3 region: CALGLQAVSTEEQFF. The CDR3 DNA follows: TGTGCCCTGGGCCTCCAGGCCGTGAGCACAGAGGAGCAGTTTTTT.

This clonotype was observed a few times. The rearrangement uses TRBV6-1 and TRBJ2-3, with TRBD2 matching 14 bases. V was clipped by 6 bases and J by 1 base; unmatched bases: 0. The CDR3 totals 15 residues. CDR1 is MNHNS and CDR2 is SASEGT in the germline V gene. The chain's CDR3 is CASRTSGGGTDTQYF. CDR3 sequence (DNA): TGTGCCAGCAGGACTAGCGGGGGGGGCACAGATACGCAGTATTTT.

There are many counts of this clonotype. The genes are TRBV27 and TRBJ2-1; TRBD2 agrees at 10 bases. This CDR3 has 15 residues. The V segment lost 8 bases and the J segment 9 bases; nucleotides outside the gene matches: 13. Germline CDR1 MNHEY, CDR2 SMNVEV (reference sequence). The CDR3 DNA reads TGTGCCAGCCGGATGGGACTAGCGCTTGGGGGTGAGCAGTTCTTC. This translates into CASRMGLALGGEQFF.

The rearrangement joins TRBV27 to TRBJ2-1; 8 nucleotides align to TRBD2. Gene TRBJ2-7 matches the end of the DNA better, so the J call may be wrong. CDR1 is MNHEY, CDR2 SMNVEV, per germline (reference sequence). The CDR3 runs to 15 residues. CDR3 DNA: TGTGCCAGCAGCCTTTCCACTAGCGGAACCTACGAGCAGTACTTC. Protein sequence: CASSLSTSGTYEQYF.

This clonotype was seen repeatedly, ten times or more. This chain uses TRBV7-2 with TRBJ2-1; 8 nucleotides match TRBD2. The germline V gene has CDR1 SGHTA and CDR2 FQGNSA. The CDR3 consists of 12 residues. J gave up 8 bases and V 3 bases, and 0 bases lay outside the gene matches. The CDR3 DNA sequence: TGTGCCAGCAGCTTCGGGGGGGATGAGCAGTTCTTC. This gives the protein CASSFGGDEQFF.